This record covers a single TCR beta chain. Antigen unknown. This sample stems from a study of T cells in localized non-small cell lung cancer. Study-wide results and caveats: Of the top 100 tumor clones, median around 60 were in adjacent lung, 25 to 35 among its top 100. Tumor samples were not multi-region, leaving intratumor heterogeneity unexcluded.

The CDR3 is 13 amino acids. Germline CDR1 MNHEY, CDR2 SMNVEV (reference sequence). Unmatched junction bases numbered 4, after V lost 6 bases and J lost 3 bases. Method: immunoSEQ multiplex PCR; TCRdb's copy keeps in-frame clones and lacks some. The data show about 33,000 clones, over 80% seen once. This specimen was PBMCs, taken before any cancer treatment. V usage is TRBV27 and J usage is TRBJ1-2, with TRBD1 matching over 7 bases. This clonotype was sampled from a man aged 35 to 69 with stage II lung adenocarcinoma. CDR3 in amino acids: CASSRDSDYGYTF. For the CDR3, the DNA is TGTGCCAGCAGCCGGGACAGCGACTATGGCTACACCTTC.